The 8 T cell receptor beta chains in this list originate from one sample, sequenced in a study of beta chain features in type 1 diabetes. Study observations and caveats: Shorter TCRB CDR3s, moderately but significantly so, were found in Type 1 diabetes patients in all four CD4+ subsets.

The whole isolated RNA underwent reverse transcription, so sequencing captured expressed TCRB transcripts. Sequencing was performed with immunoSEQ multiplex PCR; in TCRdb, only in-frame clones are kept and a portion is missing. The data contain some 640,000 clones, over 11% of them seen just once; the ten biggest clones take up just under 0.04%. Antigens of these TCRs are unknown. Sequencing was done on a sample of naive CD4+ T cells from blood. Receptor source: a man between 18 and 35 years old with type 1 diabetes.

This clone was seen only a few times. This chain links TRBV29-1 with TRBJ1-1; D unclear. V was shortened by 7 bases and J by 1 base, with 7 bases between the two germline ends. This CDR3 is built from 11 residues. CDR1 SQVTM and CDR2 ANQGSEA come from the germline V gene. CDR3 sequence reads: CSGTGNTEAFF. CDR3 nucleotides: TGCAGCGGCACCGGGAACACTGAAGCTTTCTTT.

This clone was picked up a small number of times. This rearrangement joins TRBV28 to TRBJ2-7; 8 positions agree with TRBD1. From germline, CDR1 is MDHEN and CDR2 SYDVKM. CDR3 length: 14 amino acids. Trimming cost V 5 bases and J 2 bases; bases outside gene matches: 5. The CDR3 region is CASSRTGPTYEQYF. DNA for the CDR3: TGTGCCAGCAGTCGGACAGGGCCGACCTACGAGCAGTACTTC.

This rearrangement joins TRBV29-1 to TRBJ2-7, with D unresolved. Germline-derived CDR1 and CDR2 are SQVTM and ANQGSEA. The CDR3 contains 13 residues. V was clipped by 5 bases and J by 4 bases, with 15 bases between them. The CDR3 sequence is CSVQSARGYEQYF. Here the CDR3 DNA reads TGCAGCGTTCAGTCCGCGAGAGGATACGAGCAGTACTTC.

This sequence joins TRBV4-2 and TRBJ1-1; 11 bases line up with TRBD1. The V and J ends lost 1 base and 4 bases, in that order; junction bases with no gene match: 8. CDR1 is LGHNA and CDR2 is YNFKEQ in the germline V gene. The CDR3 length is 17 residues. CDR3 protein: CASSQVSGGTGGTEAFF. CDR3 nucleotide sequence: TGTGCCAGCAGCCAAGTATCTGGCGGGACAGGGGGCACTGAAGCTTTCTTT.

There are a few counts of this clone. The rearrangement uses TRBV9 and TRBJ2-6, with D possibly matching TRBD2 (5 bases). The ends were cut back, 0 bases at V and 0 bases at J, with 10 bases in the middle. Germline V gene sequence: CDR1 SGDLS, CDR2 YYNGEE. This CDR3 has 17 residues. CDR3: CASSVGYGVSGANVLTF. In nucleotides, the CDR3 is TGTGCCAGCAGCGTAGGGTACGGGGTCTCTGGGGCCAACGTCCTGACTTTC. Drawing the rest from reference TRBV9 and TRBJ2-6, the complete variable domain is DSGVTQTPKHLITATGQRVTLRCSPRSGDLSVYWYQQSLDQGLQFLIQYYNGEERAKGNILERFSAQQFPDLHSELNLSSLELGDSALYFCASSVGYGVSGANVLTFGAGSRLTVL.

The V gene is TRBV2, the J gene TRBJ2-1; TRBD2 aligns across 8 bases. The CDR3 totals 17 residues. Per germline, CDR1 SNHLY and CDR2 FYNNEI. The trim removed 2 bases at V and 11 bases at J, leaving 17 bases unmatched. Here the CDR3 DNA reads TGTGCCAGCAGTGAAAGGGGTAGGGAGAGAGCGGGAGATAAGCAGTTCTTC. Translated, it gives CASSERGRERAGDKQFF.

This clone appeared a few times. CDR3 loop: CASSLQQGPENEKLFF. CDR3 nucleotide sequence: TGTGCCAGCAGTCTCCAACAGGGCCCCGAAAATGAAAAACTGTTTTTT. V is TRBV27 and J is TRBJ1-4, with a weak D call TRBD1 (6 bases). This CDR3 is 16 amino acids long. Germline CDR1 reads MNHEY; CDR2 reads SMNVEV (reference sequence). V was shortened by 5 bases and J by 5 bases, with 18 bases between the two germline ends. The whole variable domain, filled in from reference TRBV27 and TRBJ1-4, reads EAQVTQNPRYLITVTGKKLTVTCSQNMNHEYMSWYRQDPGLGLRQIYYSMNVEVTDKGDVPEGYKVSRKEKRNFPLILESPSPNQTSLYFCASSLQQGPENEKLFFGSGTQLSVL.

This clone has more than one count but fewer than ten. The V gene is TRBV30, the J gene TRBJ2-7; D is tentatively TRBD1 or TRBD2 (5 bases each). The CDR3 extends over 12 amino acids. Trimming stripped 3 bases from V and 3 bases from J, with 9 bases between. The germline V gene has CDR1 GTSNPN and CDR2 SVGIG (reference sequence). The CDR3 nucleotides are TGTGCCTGGAGCGGGGCAGGCTACGAGCAGTACTTC. This gives the protein CAWSGAGYEQYF.